This TCR beta chain originates from a study of blood T cell repertoires in COVID-19 (TCRdb year 2020). Study-wide context: Collaborator samples came from the United States, Italy and Spain and covered acute and convalescent phases of COVID-19. The prospective study material was composed of cDNA or gDNA derived from T cells, B-cell-depleted T cells, or PBMCs. The dataset comprised deeply sampled blood TCRbeta repertoires from subjects exposed to, actively infected with, or recovered from COVID-19. A freely available public database, intended as a resource for researchers studying the immune response to SARS-CoV-2, is where the repertoires were released. Samples came from the ongoing ImmuneRACE study (first 160 participants) plus 1,254 subjects from 6 global collaborators. Nearly every sample came with metadata listing a de-identified subject ID, COVID-19 status, age in years and sex. Where available, HLA class I and class II types were obtained from metadata supplied by the sample provider rather than from assay-based typing.

Participants in the prospective study were enrolled through a virtual design, were aged roughly 18 to 100 years, and lived in about 25 United States geographic areas. Cohort assignment in the prospective study relied on participant-reported clinical history from a screening survey and a study questionnaire. For ImmuneRACE Cohort 3, a participant was defined as recovered based on two consecutive negative NP/OP PCR tests, clearance by a healthcare professional, or resolution of symptoms. Mobile phlebotomists in the prospective study collected whole blood, serum and a nasopharyngeal or oropharyngeal swab from every participant. Additional blood draws and questionnaires over an approximately 2-month period could optionally be provided by prospective study participants. Before DNA extraction, blood samples from the prospective study were shipped at room temperature or frozen. Notes on this clone: The antigen it recognizes is unknown. Per-nucleotide qualities are absent, and no much larger clonotype sits a single base away.

Trimming takes 5 bases off V and 4 bases off J; junction bases not matched to a gene: 7. The CDR3, cysteine through phenylalanine, is 15 amino acids long. The entry retains the CDR3 DNA only, 45 bases that are in frame from base 1. According to the germline V gene, CDR1 reads KGHSH and CDR2 reads LQKENI. Study-wide conclusions, independent of this receptor: Clinical and demographic metadata were provided uncurated, with the amount varying by source and participant.

TCRbeta CDR3 regions were amplified from genomic DNA using the immunoSEQ Assay, a bias-controlled multiplex PCR. Regarding the original processing steps: The number of nucleated cells in each sample was estimated from the amplification of reference gene primers within the assay. Sequence reads were collapsed and filtered to measure the absolute abundance of every unique TCRbeta CDR3 rearrangement. For each sample, productive Simpson clonality was calculated by taking the square root of Simpson's diversity index across productive rearrangements. TCRdb limited this immuneACCESS table to in-frame rearrangements with V and J called. A share of clones is missing; checked studies link under half to unresolved V genes, and the rest is unexplained. V and J calls plus clone size are reproduced from that table; the DNA served to infer D and trimming. The sample has 200,000 to 250,000 clones on record, roughly 79% of them singletons. Approximately 16% of the sample goes to the ten largest clones.

What was sequenced was PBMCs or T cells enriched from blood (not recorded which). This TCR was sampled from a man in his forties who had recovered from COVID-19. The rearranged chain carries TRBV18 and TRBJ2-1; the junction holds 8 bases that match TRBD1. The CDR3 protein: CASSSRDRYYNEQFF. The DNA sequence follows: TGTGCCAGCTCATCCCGGGACAGGTATTACAATGAGCAGTTCTTC.